This T cell receptor beta chain was observed in a study of beta chain features in type 1 diabetes. Broader study findings: Across all four CD4+ subsets, people with type 1 diabetes showed modestly shorter TCRB CDR3s. Type 1 diabetes patients had VDJ junctions that carried fewer insertions and more deletions.

In the case of this clone: Its target is not known.

Sampling consisted of one heparinised blood draw per donor, averaging approximately 120 mL. CD4+ naive, central memory, regulatory and stem cell-like memory subsets were isolated by sorting on CD45RO/CCR7/CD25/CD127/CD95/CD27. With 8 bases removed from V and 4 bases from J, the gap between germline ends came to 12 bases. Per germline, CDR1 SGHTA and CDR2 FQGNSA. There are 13 residues in the CDR3. The study reverse transcribed the entire isolated RNA, so it sequenced expressed TCRB transcripts. About 3.6 million reads was the average for naive, central memory and regulatory T cell samples. Here immunoSEQ multiplex PCR was the method, and the copy in TCRdb shows in-frame clones only, minus some. The sample consists of 300,000 to 450,000 clones, approximately 12% of them appearing once.

The chain links TRBV7-2 to TRBJ1-5; D might be TRBD1 (5 bases). The sample consisted of naive CD4+ T cells from blood. The TCR sequence derives from a woman aged 18 to 35 with type 1 diabetes. The CDR3 nucleotides are TGTGCCAGCGGCGGGGGGTTTAATCAGCCCCAGCATTTT. Translated: CASGGGFNQPQHF.